This is a list of T cell receptor beta chains from one sample in a study of human T cells and chemical hapten exposure. TCRdb used MiXCR to reprocess the RACE reads, holding one entry per CDR3 protein. This table has approximately 370,000 distinct CDR3 sequences, approximately 5.8% appearing once. This sample comprised whole blood, obtained in connection with sensitization to the hapten diphenylcyclopropenone (DPC). Receptors originate from a woman under 30 with alopecia areata. Some clones in this sample may be carry-over from other donors' samples. Both conserved end residues are part of each CDR3. Fields, in order: J gene, clone size, D gene, V gene, CDR3 DNA, CDR3 protein. The D gene is left open where the match is weak. Clone sizes are given selectively: once, few, many, or a class where the clone is expanded.

TRBJ2-5 | - | - | TRBV11-2 | TGTGCCAGCAGCTTGGGGGGGGGCCGAGGACAAGAGACCCAGTACTTC | CASSLGGGRGQETQYF
TRBJ2-7 | - | TRBD2 | TRBV29-1 | TGCAGCGTGCTAGCGGAGTACGAGCAGTACTTC | CSVLAEYEQYF
TRBJ2-3 | - | - | TRBV20-1 | TGCAGTGCTGAAGGTGGGGGGCGACGTGGCACAGATACGCAGTATTTT | CSAEGGGRRGTDTQYF
TRBJ2-3 | few | TRBD2 | TRBV6-4 | TGTGCCAGCAGTTCACTAGCGGGGGCAACCACAGATACGCAGTATTTT | CASSSLAGATTDTQYF
TRBJ2-7 | many | - | TRBV12-3/TRBV12-4 | TGTGCCAGCAGTTTGCTCCGACCCACGGGCTCCTACGAGCAGTACTTC | CASSLLRPTGSYEQYF
TRBJ2-7 | once | TRBD1 | TRBV6-5 | TGTGCCAGCAGCAGGGGGACAGGGGAGGACGAGCAGTACTTC | CASSRGTGEDEQYF
TRBJ1-1 | - | - | TRBV18 | TGTGCCAGCTCAGGAGGGACTGCAGCTTTCTTT | CASSGGTAAFF
TRBJ2-7 | many | - | TRBV7-9 | TGTGCCAGCACACCAGGGAACTACGAGCAGTACTTC | CASTPGNYEQYF
TRBJ2-5 | - | TRBD2 | TRBV5-4 | TGTGCCAGCAGCCATACCGGGACTAACCCTCCAGAGACCCAGTACTTC | CASSHTGTNPPETQYF
TRBJ2-3 | - | TRBD2 | TRBV4-1 | TGCGCCAGCAGCCTGGGACTAGCGGGGGGGAATACAGATACGCAGTATTTT | CASSLGLAGGNTDTQYF
TRBJ2-5 | few | - | TRBV18 | TGTGCCAGCTCACCATTTGGACAGCGCCAAGAGACCCAGTACTTC | CASSPFGQRQETQYF